This record concerns one T cell receptor beta chain sequence. This clonotype appeared a few times. Its antigen remains undetermined. Base-call qualities are not available, and no considerably larger clone is one nucleotide away. The sample originates from a study of T-cell memory formation after mild COVID-19 (dated by TCRdb to the early 2020s). About the investigation overall: TCR sequence clusters from the two donors were largely donor specific. T-cell clones expanding and contracting after mild COVID-19 in a couple of donors were tracked by longitudinal TCRalpha and TCRbeta repertoire sequencing. Two young, previously healthy adult volunteers, one female and one male, were included in the cohort.

Inclusive of the bounding cysteine and phenylalanine, the CDR3 is 13 residues long. Just CDR3 DNA is preserved here, 39 bases in frame from base 1. The sequencer listed for this sample is Illumina NovaSeq 6000. TCRalpha and TCRbeta cDNA libraries were built by 5'RACE with constant-segment primers, adding sample barcodes and unique molecular identifiers. RNA was extracted from every sample with Trizol reagent. Library amplification was performed in two PCR steps, and a second sample barcode and Illumina TruSeq adapters were introduced in the second step. The libraries were sequenced on an Illumina NovaSeq using 2 x 150 bp paired-end reads. Per the source publication's procedure: With migec v1.2.7, reads were demultiplexed and then collapsed into UMI-guided consensus sequences. With mixcr v2.1.11, UMI consensuses were aligned to TRA and TRB V and J templates and assembled into clonotypes. Expanded or contracted clonotypes were those called significant by both edgeR and NoisET, with noise models trained on biological replicates. For edgeR calls, a false discovery rate-adjusted p below 0.01 and a log2 fold-change threshold of 1 were applied. PCA with hierarchical clustering of max-normalized trajectories of the 1000 most abundant clonotypes was used as exploratory dynamics analysis. Separately sequenced CD4+ and CD8+ repertoires were used to assign a CD4 or CD8 phenotype to each responding clone. The public reads were run again by TCRdb, first through fastp at Q25 and then through MiXCR, and only productive beta chains were kept. Each CDR3 protein appears once, grouped with its most common genes and DNA. The V and J calls here are based on TCRdb, not the publication. The sample table holds roughly 500,000 distinct CDR3 sequences, of which just over 20% were seen once. The top ten clones comprise 9.5% to 15% of the sample.

Ficoll-Paque density gradient centrifugation was the method used to isolate PBMCs. The paper as a whole reports these results and caveats: Only two mild cases were covered in the study, and larger cohorts including severe cases with pre-infection samples were considered necessary. SARS-CoV-2 specificity of the second-wave clones peaking on day 37 was not confirmed. Contracting CD4+ clones were located mainly in the CM and EM memory subsets, whereas CD8+ clones were found to be enriched in EMRA. Some responding clones were detected in pre-infection memory, which suggested that pre-existing cross-reactive memory T cells had joined the SARS-CoV-2 response. From day 15 to 85, contracting clones showed balanced CD4/CD8 phenotypes, whereas a second wave of clones that expanded from day 15 to 37 leaned towards CD4+.

This receptor was identified in an adult woman who had mild COVID-19 (a few samples of this study predate the infection). The sample titles of this study are shuffled in the database, so cell type and time point are left out; the donor was told from shared clones. The receptor chain draws on TRBV12-1 and TRBJ2-1; TRBD1 is the table's D call, not checked against the DNA. TRBV12-1 constitutes a pseudogene. Sequencing used PBMCs or a T cell subset sorted from them (not recorded which). The sequenced DNA: TGTGCCAGCAGCCCCCGGGACTACAATGAGCAGTTCTTC. This gives the protein CASSPRDYNEQFF.